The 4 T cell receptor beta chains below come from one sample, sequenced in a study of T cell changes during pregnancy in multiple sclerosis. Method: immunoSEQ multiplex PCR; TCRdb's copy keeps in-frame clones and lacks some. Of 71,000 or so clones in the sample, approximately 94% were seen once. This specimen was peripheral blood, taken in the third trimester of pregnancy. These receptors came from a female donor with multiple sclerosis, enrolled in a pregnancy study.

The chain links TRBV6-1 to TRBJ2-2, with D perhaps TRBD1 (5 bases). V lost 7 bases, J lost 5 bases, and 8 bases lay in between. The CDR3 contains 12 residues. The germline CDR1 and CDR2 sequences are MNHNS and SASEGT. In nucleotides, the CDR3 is TGTGCCAGCACTAGACAGACCGGGGAGCTGTTTTTT. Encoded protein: CASTRQTGELFF.

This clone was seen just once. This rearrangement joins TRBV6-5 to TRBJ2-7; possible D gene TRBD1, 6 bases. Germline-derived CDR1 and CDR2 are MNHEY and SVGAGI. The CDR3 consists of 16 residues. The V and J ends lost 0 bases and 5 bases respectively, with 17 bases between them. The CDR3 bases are TGTGCCAGCAGTTACTCGAACGGGCCAGGGGAGAACGAGCAGTACTTC. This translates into CASSYSNGPGENEQYF.

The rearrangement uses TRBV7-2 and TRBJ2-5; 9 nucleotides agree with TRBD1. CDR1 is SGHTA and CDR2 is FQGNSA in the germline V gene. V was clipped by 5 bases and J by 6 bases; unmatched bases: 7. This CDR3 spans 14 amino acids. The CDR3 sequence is CASSQGQGAKTQYF. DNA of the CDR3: TGTGCCAGCAGCCAGGGACAGGGTGCGAAGACCCAGTACTTC.

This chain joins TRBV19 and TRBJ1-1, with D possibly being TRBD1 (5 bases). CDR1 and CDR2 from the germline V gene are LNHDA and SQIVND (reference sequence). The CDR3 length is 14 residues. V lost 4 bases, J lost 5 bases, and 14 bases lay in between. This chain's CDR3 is CASSNLEGRTEAFF. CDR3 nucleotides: TGTGCCAGTAGTAACCTAGAGGGGAGGACTGAAGCTTTCTTT.